This is a list of T cell receptor beta chains from one sample in a study of shared clonotypes between healthy human individuals. Generated by immunoSEQ multiplex PCR, the TCRdb table keeps only in-frame clones and is missing some. The sample contains 1.5 million to 2.5 million clones, approximately 94% of which appear only once. The material sequenced was naive CD8+ T cells sorted from blood. The source is a man between 18 and 29 years old in good health. Both conserved end residues are part of each CDR3.

V: TRBV27; J: TRBJ2-2; CDR3: CASSLWGAGGVGELFF
V: TRBV4-1; J: TRBJ2-7; CDR3: CASSQESSRGLAVYEQYF
V: TRBV27; J: TRBJ2-7; CDR3: CASSSSTSDPYEQYF
V: TRBV28; J: TRBJ2-7; CDR3: CASSLAGGGAYEQYF
V: TRBV28; J: TRBJ1-4; CDR3: CASSLWGDEKLFF
V: TRBV5-6; J: TRBJ2-7; CDR3: CASSSDYEQYF
V: TRBV19; J: TRBJ2-2; CDR3: CASSGSEEAGELFF
V: TRBV5-1; J: TRBJ2-1; CDR3: CASNPTVSYNEQFF
V: TRBV9; J: TRBJ2-5; CDR3: CASSVGDREETQYF
V: TRBV4-1; J: TRBJ2-7; CDR3: CASSQGDSYEQYF
V: TRBV9; J: TRBJ2-1; CDR3: CASSATVGQGYEQFF
V: TRBV5-6; J: TRBJ2-2; CDR3: CASSNLAVNTGELFF
V: TRBV4-2; J: TRBJ2-7; CDR3: CASSQPTQGAGYEQYF
V: TRBV7-3; J: TRBJ1-3; CDR3: CASSLRWGRPRAPGGNTIYF
V: TRBV4-1; J: TRBJ1-1; CDR3: CASSLTAMNTEAFF
V: TRBV7-6; J: TRBJ2-3; CDR3: CASSLEGEGDTQYF
V: TRBV9; J: TRBJ2-1; CDR3: CASSVATGLDEQFF
V: TRBV7-7; J: TRBJ2-2; CDR3: CASSLEVSGELFF
V: TRBV7-9; J: TRBJ2-7; CDR3: CASSFRTGRNEQYF
V: TRBV11-2; J: TRBJ1-2; CDR3: CASTFGGGNYGYTF
V: TRBV4-1; J: TRBJ1-5; CDR3: CASSQGGGPSNQPQHF
V: TRBV6-1; J: TRBJ2-7; CDR3: CASSVGVGSYEQYF
V: TRBV27; J: TRBJ1-1; CDR3: CASSSIPPVDEAFF
V: TRBV7-2; J: TRBJ2-4; CDR3: CASKLPERQNIQYF
V: TRBV5-1; J: TRBJ2-7; CDR3: CASSEKAGGSSYEQYF
V: TRBV28; J: TRBJ1-1; CDR3: CASNSLTVSTEAFF
V: TRBV27; J: TRBJ2-5; CDR3: CASSLNTPGLAGGETQYF
V: TRBV28; J: TRBJ1-5; CDR3: CATQTGGSNQPQHF
V: TRBV4-3; J: TRBJ2-6; CDR3: CASSQEEERTVISGANVLTF
V: TRBV4-1; J: TRBJ1-6; CDR3: CASSLPGGGGYNSPLHF
V: TRBV19; J: TRBJ1-5; CDR3: CASQAGLGQPQHF
V: TRBV27; J: TRBJ2-4; CDR3: CASSFVGAKNIQYF
V: TRBV6-5; J: TRBJ2-4; CDR3: CASSDGVAKNIQYF
V: TRBV25-1; J: TRBJ1-2; CDR3: CASTGGYYGYTF
V: TRBV27; J: TRBJ2-5; CDR3: CASSLGTGETQYF
V: TRBV28; J: TRBJ2-7; CDR3: CASSTGTGGYEQYF
V: TRBV7-7; J: TRBJ2-1; CDR3: CASSSQGGLARDSYNEQFF
V: TRBV28; J: TRBJ1-4; CDR3: CASSLNPGITTKLFF
V: TRBV28; J: TRBJ2-5; CDR3: CASSWGGHPQETQYF
V: TRBV7-3; J: TRBJ1-5; CDR3: CASSLSRGYQPQHF